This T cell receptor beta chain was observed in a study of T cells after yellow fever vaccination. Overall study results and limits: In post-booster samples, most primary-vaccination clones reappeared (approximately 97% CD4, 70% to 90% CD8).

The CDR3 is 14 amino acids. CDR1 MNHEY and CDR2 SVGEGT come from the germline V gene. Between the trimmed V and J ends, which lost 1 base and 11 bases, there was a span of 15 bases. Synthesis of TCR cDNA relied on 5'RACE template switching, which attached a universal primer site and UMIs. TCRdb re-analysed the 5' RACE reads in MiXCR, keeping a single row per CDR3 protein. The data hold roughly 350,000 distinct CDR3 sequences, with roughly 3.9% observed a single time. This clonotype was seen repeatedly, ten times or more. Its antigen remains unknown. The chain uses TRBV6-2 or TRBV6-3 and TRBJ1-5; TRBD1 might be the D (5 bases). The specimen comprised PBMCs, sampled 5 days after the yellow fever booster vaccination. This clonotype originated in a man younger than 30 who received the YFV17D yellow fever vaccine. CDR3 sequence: CASSYFADSRSQHF. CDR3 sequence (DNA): TGTGCCAGCAGTTACTTCGCCGACAGCAGGTCCCAGCATTTT.